Presented here are 10 T cell receptor beta chains from one specimen sequenced in a study of blood T cell repertoires in COVID-19. Libraries were prepared by immunoSEQ multiplex PCR; TCRdb keeps only in-frame clonotypes and omits some of them. This table holds around 60,000 clones, approximately 83% found once. Material for sequencing was peripheral blood. The receptors derive from a human donor in a cohort sampled during active COVID-19.

This sequence joins TRBV7-8 and TRBJ2-7; 11 bases are a match to TRBD2. The CDR3 consists of 18 residues. Germline V gives CDR1 SGHVS, CDR2 FQNEAQ. The trim removed 5 bases at V and 0 bases at J, leaving 12 bases unmatched. CDR3 nucleotide sequence: TGTGCCAGCAGCGAGAAGACTAGCGGGAAAAAATTCTCCTACGAGCAGTACTTC. It yields the protein CASSEKTSGKKFSYEQYF. The full variable domain, with the rest looked up from reference TRBV7-8 and TRBJ2-7, is GAGVSQSPRYKVAKRGQDVALRCDPISGHVSLFWYQQALGQGPEFLTYFQNEAQLDKSGLPSDRFFAERPEGSVSTLKIQRTQQEDSAVYLCASSEKTSGKKFSYEQYFGPGTRLTVT.

The rearrangement links TRBV28 to TRBJ1-3, with unresolved D. There are 15 residues in the CDR3. Germline V lookup: CDR1 MDHEN, CDR2 SYDVKM. The V end lost 3 bases, the J end lost 4 bases, and 13 bases lay between the germline ends. CDR3 sequence reads: CASSFISGSGNTIYF. The CDR3 nucleotides are TGTGCCAGCAGTTTCATCTCGGGGTCCGGAAACACCATATATTTT.

The chain employs TRBV5-1 and TRBJ2-1; the D is unclear. V gave up 0 bases and J gave up 8 bases, with 12 bases separating them. Per germline, CDR1 SGHRS and CDR2 YFSETQ. The CDR3 sequence is 14 residues long. In nucleotides, the CDR3 is TGCGCCAGCAGCTTGGGGCTAGTTACCGATGAGCAGTTCTTC. It encodes CASSLGLVTDEQFF.

Only one count was recorded for this clone. This chain connects TRBV19 to TRBJ1-5; TRBD1 is a possible D gene (5 bases). Trimming removed 6 bases from V and 1 base from J, with 13 bases in between. CDR3 size: 15 residues. Germline assignment: CDR1 LNHDA and CDR2 SQIVND (reference sequence). CDR3 sequence (DNA): TGTGCCAGTAGCGAAAAGGGGTTGAGCAATCAGCCCCAGCATTTT. It translates to CASSEKGLSNQPQHF.

The chain carries TRBV27 and TRBJ1-2; 8 nucleotides line up with TRBD1. Germline-derived CDR1 and CDR2 are MNHEY and SMNVEV (reference sequence). This CDR3 contains 13 residues. Trimming removed 3 bases from V and 8 bases from J; junction bases left unmatched: 5. The chain's CDR3 is CASSFQGARGYTF. The CDR3 DNA follows: TGTGCCAGCAGTTTCCAGGGGGCGAGGGGCTACACCTTC.

The chain joins TRBV30 to TRBJ2-1; 7 nucleotides agree with TRBD1. The CDR3 totals 13 residues. Trimming cost V 2 bases and J 6 bases; bases outside gene matches: 4. Germline values: CDR1 GTSNPN, CDR2 SVGIG (reference sequence). CDR3 DNA: TGTGCCTGGAGTACACAGGGGCTCAATGAGCAGTTCTTC. This codes for CAWSTQGLNEQFF. The whole variable domain, filled in from reference TRBV30 and TRBJ2-1, reads SQTIHQWPATLVQPVGSPLSLECTVEGTSNPNLYWYRQAAGRGLQLLFYSVGIGQISSEVPQNLSASRPQDRQFILSSKKLLLSDSGFYLCAWSTQGLNEQFFGPGTRLTVL.

V and J are TRBV7-2 and TRBJ2-7; no firm D call. Germline loops: CDR1 SGHTA, CDR2 FQGNSA. The CDR3 is 14 amino acids. V lost 0 bases to trimming and J lost 0 bases, with 6 bases between them. The CDR3 DNA is TGTGCCAGCAGCTTAGCGTTGAGCTCCTACGAGCAGTACTTC. Translated, it gives CASSLALSSYEQYF.

This chain uses TRBV24-1 with TRBJ1-5; D perhaps matches TRBD1 (6 bases). This CDR3 has 14 residues. The germline gives CDR1 KGHDR, CDR2 SFDVKD. V lost 5 bases and J 2 bases, leaving 9 bases between the germline ends. The CDR3 loop reads CATSGQVGNQPQHF. Here the CDR3 DNA reads TGTGCCACCAGTGGACAGGTGGGCAATCAGCCCCAGCATTTT.

The chain has TRBV4-1 and TRBJ2-1; TRBD2 matches 8 bases. V gave up 1 base and J gave up 6 bases; unmatched junction bases: 5. CDR3 length: 15 amino acids. Germline V gives CDR1 MGHRA, CDR2 YSYEKL. CDR3 protein: CASSQVVAGGNEQFF. CDR3 sequence (DNA): TGCGCCAGCAGCCAAGTCGTGGCGGGAGGCAATGAGCAGTTCTTC.

The rearrangement joins TRBV27 to TRBJ2-5, with 8 bases matching TRBD1. Germline values: CDR1 MNHEY, CDR2 SMNVEV (reference sequence). CDR3 size: 16 residues. V shed 3 bases, J shed 3 bases, and the junction held 9 bases outside the gene matches. The CDR3 coding sequence is TGTGCCAGCAGTTTGTTGGGGGACAGGAGAGAAGAGACCCAGTACTTC. Protein product: CASSLLGDRREETQYF.